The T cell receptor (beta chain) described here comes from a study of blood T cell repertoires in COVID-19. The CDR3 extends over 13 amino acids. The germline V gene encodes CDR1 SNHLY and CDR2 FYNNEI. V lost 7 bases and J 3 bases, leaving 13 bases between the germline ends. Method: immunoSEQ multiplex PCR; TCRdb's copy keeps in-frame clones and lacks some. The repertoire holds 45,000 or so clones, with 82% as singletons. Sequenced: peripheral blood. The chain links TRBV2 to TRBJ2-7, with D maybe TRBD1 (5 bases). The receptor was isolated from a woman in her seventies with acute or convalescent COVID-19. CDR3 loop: CASNTFQGYEQYF. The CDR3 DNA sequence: TGTGCCAGCAACACTTTCCAGGGCTACGAGCAGTACTTC.